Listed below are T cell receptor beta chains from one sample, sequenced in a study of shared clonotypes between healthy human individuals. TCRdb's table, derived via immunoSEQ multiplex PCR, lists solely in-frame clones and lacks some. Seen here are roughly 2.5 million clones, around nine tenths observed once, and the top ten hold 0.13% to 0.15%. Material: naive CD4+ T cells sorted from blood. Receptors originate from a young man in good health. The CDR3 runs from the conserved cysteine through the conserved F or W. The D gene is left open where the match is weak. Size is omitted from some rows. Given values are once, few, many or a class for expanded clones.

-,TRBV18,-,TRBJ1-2,CASGAASSYGYTF,TGTGCCAGTGGGGCAGCCTCGAGCTATGGCTACACCTTC
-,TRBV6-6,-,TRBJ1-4,CASRAGSANEKLFF,TGTGCCAGCAGGGCAGGGTCGGCTAATGAAAAACTGTTTTTT
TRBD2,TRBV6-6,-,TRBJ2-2,CASNVLAGGPPGELFF,TGTGCCAGCAACGTCCTAGCGGGGGGGCCCCCCGGGGAGCTGTTTTTT
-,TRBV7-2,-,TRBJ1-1,CASSLGGIGEAFF,TGTGCCAGCAGCTTAGGGGGGATCGGTGAAGCTTTCTTT
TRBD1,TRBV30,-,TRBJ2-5,CASSDRDRGRETQYF,TGTGCCTCGTCGGACCGGGACAGGGGTAGGGAGACCCAGTACTTC
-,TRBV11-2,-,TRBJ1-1,CASSPQGWAEAFF,TGTGCCAGCAGCCCACAGGGTTGGGCTGAAGCTTTCTTT
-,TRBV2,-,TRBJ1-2,CASSEGGRGYTF,TGTGCCAGCAGTGAAGGGGGCAGAGGCTACACCTTC
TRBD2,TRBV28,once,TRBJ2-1,CASSLGLAGIYNEQFF,TGTGCCAGCAGCCTGGGACTAGCGGGGATATACAATGAGCAGTTCTTC
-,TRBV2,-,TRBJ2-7,CASSEAGRTYEQYF,TGTGCCAGCAGTGAAGCGGGACGGACCTACGAGCAGTACTTC
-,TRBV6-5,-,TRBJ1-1,CASSYSWGANTEAFF,TGTGCCAGCAGTTACTCTTGGGGAGCGAACACTGAAGCTTTCTTT
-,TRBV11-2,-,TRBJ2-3,CASRYIQGLEDTQYF,TGTGCCAGCAGGTATATCCAGGGTTTGGAGGATACGCAGTATTTT
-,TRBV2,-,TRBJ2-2,CASSVFGPGGIDGELFF,-
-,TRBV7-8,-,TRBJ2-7,CASSLAGYAVYEQYF,TGTGCCAGCAGCTTAGCGGGGTATGCAGTCTACGAGCAGTACTTC
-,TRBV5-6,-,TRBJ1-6,CASSLETGKYGSPLHF,TGTGCCAGCAGCTTGGAGACGGGTAAATATGGATCACCCCTCCACTTT
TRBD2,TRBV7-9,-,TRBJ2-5,CASSTGGVAGVLQETQYF,TGTGCCAGCAGCACCGGAGGTGTAGCGGGGGTTCTCCAAGAGACCCAGTACTTC
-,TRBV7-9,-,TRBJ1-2,CASSLGQGPYGYTF,TGTGCCAGCAGCTTAGGGCAGGGACCCTATGGCTACACCTTC
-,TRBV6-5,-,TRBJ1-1,CASSYSRQGNTEAFF,TGTGCCAGCAGTTACTCCCGGCAGGGAAACACTGAAGCTTTCTTT
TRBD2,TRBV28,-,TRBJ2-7,CATQGGGSPYEQYF,TGTGCCACGCAGGGCGGGGGGTCTCCCTACGAGCAGTACTTC
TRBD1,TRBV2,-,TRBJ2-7,CASSVETGDREQYF,TGTGCCAGCAGTGTTGAGACAGGGGATCGGGAGCAGTACTTC
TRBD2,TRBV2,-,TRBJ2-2,CASSEQVSGTNTGELFF,TGTGCCAGCAGTGAGCAGGTTAGCGGGACGAACACCGGGGAGCTGTTTTTT
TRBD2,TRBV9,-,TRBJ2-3,CASSPIPSGGVDTQYF,TGTGCCAGCAGCCCCATTCCTAGCGGGGGTGTAGATACGCAGTATTTT
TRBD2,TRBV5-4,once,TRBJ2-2,CASSSLAGYDTGELFF,TGTGCCAGCAGCTCATTAGCGGGGTACGACACCGGGGAGCTGTTTTTT
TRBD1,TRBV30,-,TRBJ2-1,CAWSLGGGYNEQFF,TGTGCCTGGAGTCTAGGGGGCGGCTACAATGAGCAGTTCTTC
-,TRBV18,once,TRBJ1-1,CASSPPRGGPMNTEAFF,TGTGCCAGCTCACCCCCTCGAGGGGGACCCATGAACACTGAAGCTTTCTTT
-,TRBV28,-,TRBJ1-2,CASSSPSRGYYGYTF,TGTGCCAGCAGCTCCCCGTCCCGGGGTTATTATGGCTACACCTTC
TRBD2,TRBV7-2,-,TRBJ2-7,CASSPLAGDSYEQYF,TGTGCCAGCAGCCCCCTAGCGGGAGATTCCTACGAGCAGTACTTC
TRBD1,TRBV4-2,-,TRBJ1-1,CASSQVQGAVSATAFF,TGTGCCAGCAGCCAAGTCCAGGGGGCGGTCTCCGCCACAGCTTTCTTT
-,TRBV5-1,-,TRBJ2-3,CASRPGVTTDTQYF,TGCGCCAGCAGACCGGGGGTTACGACAGATACGCAGTATTTT
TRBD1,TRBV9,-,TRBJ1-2,CASSAPGQVYGYTF,TGTGCCAGCAGCGCCCCTGGACAGGTTTATGGCTACACCTTC
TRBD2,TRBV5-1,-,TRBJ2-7,CASTQSIAGNYEQYF,TGCGCCAGCACCCAGAGCATAGCGGGGAACTACGAGCAGTACTTC
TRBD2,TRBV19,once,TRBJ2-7,CASSPRSGRASYEQYF,TGTGCCAGTAGTCCCCGAAGCGGGAGGGCCAGCTACGAGCAGTACTTC
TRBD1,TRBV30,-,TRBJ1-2,CAWSPEGGFSGYTF,TGTGCCTGGAGCCCAGAAGGGGGCTTTAGTGGCTACACCTTC
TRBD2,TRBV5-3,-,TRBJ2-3,CARSLGLAGNTDTQYF,TGTGCCAGAAGCCTGGGACTAGCGGGGAACACAGATACGCAGTATTTT
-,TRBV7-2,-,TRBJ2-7,CASSSPARIEEQYF,TGTGCCAGCAGCTCGCCCGCCAGGATAGAGGAGCAGTACTTC
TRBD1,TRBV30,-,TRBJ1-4,CAWSMETGVTEKLFF,TGTGCCTGGAGTATGGAAACAGGGGTTACGGAAAAACTGTTTTTT
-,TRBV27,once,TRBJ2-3,CASSLSGGRTDTQYF,TGTGCCAGCAGTTTATCCGGGGGGCGCACAGATACGCAGTATTTT
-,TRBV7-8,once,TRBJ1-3,CASSSDPLGNTIYF,TGTGCCAGCAGCTCAGACCCTCTTGGAAACACCATATATTTT
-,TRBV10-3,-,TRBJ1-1,CAISEFSYGATEAFF,TGTGCCATCAGTGAGTTCTCTTATGGGGCCACTGAAGCTTTCTTT
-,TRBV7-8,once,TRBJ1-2,CASSLGLSNYGYTF,TGTGCCAGCAGCTTAGGTCTGAGTAACTATGGCTACACCTTC
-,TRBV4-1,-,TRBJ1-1,CASSPLERTNTEAFF,TGCGCCAGCAGCCCTCTTGAGAGAACGAACACTGAAGCTTTCTTT
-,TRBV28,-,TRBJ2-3,CASSGQTDTQYF,TGTGCCAGCAGTGGACAGACAGATACGCAGTATTTT
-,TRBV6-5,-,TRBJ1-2,CASSYRQNYGYTF,TGTGCCAGCAGTTACAGACAGAACTATGGCTACACCTTC
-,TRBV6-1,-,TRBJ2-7,CASSELGGLNSYEQYF,TGTGCCAGCAGTGAATTGGGTGGTTTAAACTCCTACGAGCAGTACTTC